This paragraph reports one TCR beta chain. Its matching antigen is unknown. The data were obtained in a study of OX40 agonist ivuxolimab in advanced cancers. At the level of the study: Among those enrolled, mean age was around 55 years (range roughly 23 to 85) and 82.7% were male. General study findings and limits: At doses 0.1 to 3.0 mg/kg, CD4+ and CD8+ clones expanded.

Produced via immunoSEQ multiplex PCR; TCRdb's table is partial and in-frame only. Of tens of thousands of clones in the sample, around 80% were seen once. The ends lost 3 bases at V and 4 bases at J; junction bases unmatched: 6. Germline CDR1 and CDR2: SGHTA and FQGTGA. The CDR3 is made up of 14 amino acids. The sequence was obtained from an adult with an advanced solid tumor such as melanoma, head and neck, liver or kidney cancer. The chain uses TRBV7-3 and TRBJ2-7; 7 nucleotides align to TRBD2. The sample in question was CD4+ or CD8+ T cells sorted from blood, obtained in a trial of the OX40 agonist ivuxolimab. The CDR3 sequence is CASSLGGSRYEQYF. The CDR3 bases are TGTGCCAGCAGCTTGGGCGGGAGTCGGTACGAGCAGTACTTC.